These 9 T cell receptor beta chains were all obtained from the same sample, sequenced in a study of blood T cells in healthy people across ages. A second PCR, run for about 7 to 12 cycles, used a sample-barcoded 5' primer plus a J-beta primer mix. Using its own MiXCR run on the 5' RACE reads, TCRdb lists one record per CDR3 protein. The data show about 680,000 distinct CDR3 sequences, around 48% seen once. Sample: blood. Receptor source: a woman aged 55-75 years in good health.

In regard to this clonotype: One end of the junction is discordant with germline, which a read error may explain. The V and J genes are TRBV5-5 and TRBJ2-3, with 13 nucleotides matching TRBD2. Germline assignment: CDR1 SGHKS and CDR2 YYEKEE (reference sequence). The CDR3 has 16 amino acids. This CDR3 is CTSSTTGTSGKNTQYF. As DNA, the CDR3 is TGTACCAGCAGCACAACCGGGACTAGCGGGAAGAATACGCAGTATTTT.

The chain couples TRBV6-2 or TRBV6-3 to TRBJ1-1; no clear D. The germline V gene has CDR1 MNHEY and CDR2 SVGEGT. V was pared by 5 bases and J by 2 bases, with 15 bases between. The CDR3 totals 15 residues. In DNA, the CDR3 is TGTGCCAGCAGTCTCCCTTACAGAAGCAACACTGAAGCTTTCTTT. This translates into CASSLPYRSNTEAFF.

J is TRBJ1-6 and V is TRBV27; the match to TRBD1 covers 7 bases. The germline V gene encodes CDR1 MNHEY and CDR2 SMNVEV (reference sequence). This CDR3 has 16 residues. Unmatched junction bases numbered 9, after V lost 3 bases and J lost 7 bases. The CDR3 DNA sequence: TGTGCCAGCAGTTTTATAGCAGGGGGAAAAAATTCACCCCTCCACTTT. Translation gives CASSFIAGGKNSPLHF.

This chain joins TRBV9 and TRBJ2-6; a weak D match, TRBD1 (7 bases). CDR1 and CDR2 (germline): SGDLS, YYNGEE. The V gene lost 2 bases and the J gene lost 9 bases, with 12 bases spanning the gap. The CDR3 has 14 amino acids. The CDR3 loop reads CASSVQGGSNVLTF. The CDR3 region has the DNA TGTGCCAGCAGCGTCCAGGGGGGCAGCAACGTCCTGACTTTC.

This chain links TRBV6-1 with TRBJ2-7; a weak D match, TRBD1 (6 bases). V was cut by 7 bases and J by 5 bases, with 18 bases left in between. Per the germline V gene, CDR1 is MNHNS and CDR2 is SASEGT. The CDR3 sequence is 14 residues long. The CDR3 DNA reads as TGTGCCAGCAACCGGTACAGGGAGAGCCACGAGCAGTACTTC. Translated: CASNRYRESHEQYF.

The chain carries TRBV4-1 and TRBJ1-2, with D unresolved. From germline, CDR1 is MGHRA and CDR2 YSYEKL. Deletions cut 4 bases from V and 9 bases from J, with 21 bases between. The length of the CDR3 is 15 residues. The CDR3 here is CASSPTPGATLSYTF. In DNA form, the CDR3 reads TGCGCCAGCAGCCCAACCCCGGGAGCCACTCTTAGCTACACCTTC.

The V call is TRBV30, the J call TRBJ2-5, with D maybe TRBD2 (6 bases). The DNA end lines up better with TRBJ2-7; the J call may be wrong. The length of the CDR3 is 13 residues. CDR1 is GTSNPN, CDR2 SVGIG, per germline (reference sequence). CDR3 sequence (DNA): TGTGCCTGGAGTGTCACGGGAGTAAGCGAGCAGTACTTC. It codes for CAWSVTGVSEQYF.

The rearrangement joins TRBV12-3 or TRBV12-4 to TRBJ2-3; the D call may be TRBD1 or TRBD2 (6 bases each). The length of the CDR3 is 15 residues. Trimming took off 1 base at V and 6 bases at J, with 14 bases between the two ends. This CDR3 is CASSLDRRGVDTQYF. The CDR3 bases are TGTGCCAGCAGTTTAGACAGGAGGGGGGTGGATACGCAGTATTTT.

The chain combines TRBV20-1 with TRBJ2-3; 7 bases map to TRBD1. V trimming: 4 bases; J trimming: 2 bases; junction bases outside the gene matches: 6. Germline values: CDR1 DFQATT, CDR2 SNEGSKA (reference sequence). This CDR3 is 14 amino acids long. The CDR3 coding sequence is TGCAGTGCTAACCGGGACAGAAACACAGATACGCAGTATTTT. Its protein is CSANRDRNTDTQYF.